The entry below gives a single TCR beta chain sequence along with its context. Germline values: CDR1 SGHTS, CDR2 YDEGEE. This CDR3 comprises 14 residues. V trimming: 1 base; J trimming: 11 bases; junction bases outside the gene matches: 9. This record belongs to a study of blood T cell repertoires in COVID-19. Only in-frame clones appear in the TCRdb table, and some are missing; sequencing was by immunoSEQ multiplex PCR. The sample records roughly 140,000 clones, 76% being singletons. The V and J genes are TRBV5-8 and TRBJ1-5; 7 nucleotides line up with TRBD1. Sequenced: peripheral blood. This clonotype was sampled from a woman aged 80 or older with acute or convalescent COVID-19. This CDR3 reads CASSLLAGGSAQHF. CDR3 coding DNA: TGTGCCAGCAGCTTGCTCGCAGGGGGTTCAGCCCAGCATTTT.